Each of the 9 T cell receptor beta chains below was sequenced from the same sample in a study of persistence of HIV-infected CD4 T cells. No antigens are known for them. Lysates of CMV-infected fibroblasts at approximately 9.6 ug/mL stimulated these cells. Memory cells lacking CD40L and CD69 with high CD45RO were sorted. The immunoSEQ assay was version 4, run in survey mode. The table came from immunoSEQ multiplex PCR; TCRdb's copy has only in-frame clones and leaves some out. The table lists 35,000 to 40,000 clones, 75% to 90% of them singletons. Sequencing used CD4+ T cells sorted from PBMCs after 18-hour stimulation, obtained from a patient who received antiretroviral therapy. The receptors originated from an adult man with HIV who was CMV-seropositive.

The V gene is TRBV4-1, the J gene TRBJ2-1, with TRBD2 matching over 7 bases. Germline assignment: CDR1 MGHRA and CDR2 YSYEKL. This CDR3 is built from 13 residues. With 9 bases clipped from V and 10 bases from J, the junction kept 12 bases outside the gene matches. CDR3 coding DNA: TGCGCCAGTGGGGGGGACCCGTTCCGGGAGCAGTTCTTC. It translates to CASGGDPFREQFF.

This chain connects TRBV19 to TRBJ1-6; 8 nucleotides match TRBD1. V shed 5 bases, J shed 7 bases, and the junction held 10 bases outside the gene matches. Germline lookup yields CDR1 LNHDA and CDR2 SQIVND (reference sequence). This CDR3 has 16 residues. As DNA, the CDR3 is TGTGCCAGTAGTCCACGATGGACAGGGAAGAATTCACCCCTCCACTTT. Its protein is CASSPRWTGKNSPLHF.

The genes are TRBV5-4 and TRBJ2-1; 10 bases are shared with TRBD1. With 4 bases clipped from V and 9 bases from J, the junction kept 10 bases outside the gene matches. This CDR3 has 15 residues. The germline CDR1 and CDR2 sequences are SGHNT and YYREEE (reference sequence). CDR3 sequence: CASSTRDRGHGEQFF. The CDR3 DNA reads TGTGCCAGCAGCACTCGGGACAGGGGACATGGTGAGCAGTTCTTC.

The V gene is TRBV11-1, the J gene TRBJ2-5, with D uncertain. CDR1 is SGHAT, CDR2 FQDESV, per germline (reference sequence). This CDR3 contains 16 residues. The germline V and J ends were trimmed by 5 bases and 2 bases, with 18 bases remaining between them. The CDR3 is CASSTLPDGIQETQYF. The CDR3 bases are TGTGCCAGCAGCACACTCCCAGACGGTATACAAGAGACCCAGTACTTC.

The sample holds one count of this clone. The V gene is TRBV3-1 (or the pseudogene TRBV3-2), the J gene TRBJ1-1; weak D call: TRBD1 (6 bases). This CDR3 comprises 15 residues. V gave up 4 bases and J gave up 2 bases, with 14 bases separating them. Per the germline V gene, CDR1 is LGHDT and CDR2 is YNNKEL (reference sequence). Here the CDR3 reads CASSPAGQRNTEAFF. Here the CDR3 DNA reads TGTGCCAGCAGCCCCGCTGGACAGCGAAACACTGAAGCTTTCTTT.

This CDR3 reads CASSYRGVGTEAFF. The CDR3 DNA sequence: TGTGCCAGCAGCTACAGGGGTGTAGGAACTGAAGCTTTCTTT. The chain recombines TRBV5-8 with TRBJ1-1, with TRBD1 matching 7 bases. This CDR3 has 14 residues. V lost 3 bases, J lost 5 bases, and 7 bases stayed unmatched. Germline V gene sequence: CDR1 SGHTS, CDR2 YDEGEE. Together with reference TRBV5-8 and TRBJ1-1, the CDR3 gives the full variable domain: EAGVTQSPTHLIKTRGQQATLRCSPISGHTSVYWYQQALGLGLQFLLWYDEGEERNRGNFPPRFSGRQFPNYSSELNVNALELEDSALYLCASSYRGVGTEAFFGQGTRLTVV.

This rearrangement joins TRBV5-6 to TRBJ1-1; D perhaps matches TRBD1 (6 bases). This CDR3 is 16 amino acids long. Germline lookup yields CDR1 SGHDT and CDR2 YYEEEE. V gave up 4 bases and J gave up 5 bases, with 21 bases separating them. CDR3 DNA sequence: TGTGCCAGCAGCCCTTACCGGGACACCCCCGGTACTGAAGCTTTCTTT. Translating it yields CASSPYRDTPGTEAFF.

This clone showed up just a few times. The genes are TRBV27 and TRBJ1-1, with a weak D call TRBD1 (6 bases). This CDR3 region has 14 residues. V dropped 0 bases and J dropped 10 bases, with 15 bases sitting between them. Germline lookup yields CDR1 MNHEY and CDR2 SMNVEV (reference sequence). Written as DNA, the CDR3 is TGTGCCAGCAGTTTATCGGGGACCGGACAGCGAGCTTTCTTT. Protein sequence: CASSLSGTGQRAFF.

This chain joins TRBV7-9 and TRBJ1-5, with no clear D. Per the germline V gene, CDR1 is SEHNR and CDR2 is FQNEAQ (reference sequence). This CDR3 has 13 residues. The germline V and J ends were trimmed by 5 bases and 4 bases, with 9 bases remaining between them. CDR3 DNA: TGTGCCAGCAGCCTCGGGGATAATCAGCCCCAGCATTTT. This translates into CASSLGDNQPQHF.